These 27 T cell receptor beta chains came from one sample sequenced in a study of blood T cell repertoires in COVID-19. Method: immunoSEQ multiplex PCR; TCRdb's copy keeps in-frame clones and lacks some. In the table there are roughly 410,000 clones, approximately 87% of which are singletons. Sequenced sample: peripheral blood. The receptors originated from a woman aged 55 to 70 with COVID-19, enrolled during active disease.

This clone appeared a single time. This chain links TRBV7-2 with TRBJ1-1; D might be TRBD1 (5 bases). The V gene's germline CDR1 is SGHTA and CDR2 FQGNSA. The CDR3 length is 15 residues. V lost 6 bases and J lost 0, with 14 bases in between. CDR3 nucleotide sequence: TGTGCCAGCAGATCTCCTGACAGACTGAACACTGAAGCTTTCTTT. Its protein product is CASRSPDRLNTEAFF.

The V gene is TRBV7-9, the J gene TRBJ1-1; a weak D match, TRBD1 (5 bases). Trimming took off 5 bases at V and 0 bases at J, with 22 bases between the two ends. CDR3 length: 18 residues. From germline, CDR1 is SEHNR and CDR2 FQNEAQ (reference sequence). The CDR3, as DNA: TGTGCCAGCAGCCCCCCGGGAGTGGGGCACATTATGAACACTGAAGCTTTCTTT. The encoded protein is CASSPPGVGHIMNTEAFF.

The chain joins TRBV7-8 to TRBJ2-4; D perhaps matches TRBD2 (6 bases). Germline lookup yields CDR1 SGHVS and CDR2 FQNEAQ. The CDR3 contains 15 residues. V lost 1 base and J lost 1, with 8 bases in between. CDR3 in DNA: TGTGCCAGCAGCTTAGATGGGGGGGCCAAAAACATTCAGTACTTC. Its translation is CASSLDGGAKNIQYF.

This chain connects TRBV6-2 or TRBV6-3 to TRBJ2-5; 13 nucleotides match TRBD2. The CDR3 spans 20 residues. In germline, CDR1 is MNHEY, CDR2 SVGEGT. V shed 0 bases and J 2 bases; nucleotides not matched to a gene: 12. CDR3 region: CASSYSRGSTSGGAQETQYF. For the CDR3, the DNA is TGTGCCAGCAGTTACTCGAGGGGCTCAACTAGCGGGGGGGCTCAAGAGACCCAGTACTTC.

The rearrangement links TRBV2 to TRBJ1-6, with 9 positions matching TRBD1. With 3 bases clipped from V and 5 bases from J, the junction kept 8 bases outside the gene matches. The CDR3 has 17 residues. The germline gives CDR1 SNHLY, CDR2 FYNNEI. This CDR3 is CASSETNRGLDNSPLHF. The CDR3 coding sequence is TGTGCCAGCAGTGAGACGAACAGGGGGCTTGATAATTCACCCCTCCACTTT.

This clone came up once. The genes are TRBV12-3 or TRBV12-4 and TRBJ1-3; D is unclear. Trimming took 6 bases from V and 4 from J, leaving 7 bases between them. The CDR3 runs to 12 residues. The CDR3 sequence is CASSQMGNTIYF. The CDR3 coding sequence is TGTGCCAGCAGCCAAATGGGAAACACCATATATTTT.

The J gene is TRBJ2-7, the V gene TRBV7-2; TRBD1 aligns across 7 bases. The CDR3 extends over 13 amino acids. Germline CDR1 and CDR2: SGHTA and FQGNSA. With 6 bases clipped from V and 6 bases from J, the junction kept 8 bases outside the gene matches. CDR3 amino acids: CASSLQGSGEQYF. The CDR3 DNA follows: TGTGCCAGCAGTTTACAGGGGAGTGGCGAGCAGTACTTC.

V usage is TRBV19 and J usage is TRBJ2-3; tentatively, D is TRBD2 (5 bases). The CDR3 extends over 11 amino acids. Germline V gives CDR1 LNHDA, CDR2 SQIVND (reference sequence). V was shortened by 10 bases and J by 10 bases, with 15 bases between the two germline ends. The CDR3 nucleotides are TGTGCCACTACCGACGAGGGCGCGCAGTATTTT. It encodes CATTDEGAQYF.

This chain links TRBV30 with TRBJ1-1; possible D gene TRBD1, 6 bases. CDR1 GTSNPN and CDR2 SVGIG come from the germline V gene (reference sequence). V lost 4 bases and J 2 bases, leaving 8 bases between the germline ends. The length of the CDR3 is 12 residues. The CDR3 DNA is TGTGCCTGGACAGGGGACAACACTGAAGCTTTCTTT. This sequence encodes CAWTGDNTEAFF. The full variable domain, in which reference TRBV30 and TRBJ1-1 provide the parts outside the CDR3, is SQTIHQWPATLVQPVGSPLSLECTVEGTSNPNLYWYRQAAGRGLQLLFYSVGIGQISSEVPQNLSASRPQDRQFILSSKKLLLSDSGFYLCAWTGDNTEAFFGQGTRLTVV.

The chain links TRBV9 to TRBJ1-1, with 7 nucleotides matching TRBD1. J was trimmed by 11 bases and V by 4 bases; bases with no gene match: 8. The CDR3 is made up of 12 amino acids. CDR1 and CDR2 from the germline V gene are SGDLS and YYNGEE. CDR3 DNA sequence: TGTGCCAGCAGCCCCCCAGGGGGTTGGGCTTTCTTT. Translation: CASSPPGGWAFF.

V gene TRBV6-2 or TRBV6-3 combines with J gene TRBJ1-2; D unresolved. V gave up 2 bases and J gave up 8 bases, with 12 bases separating them. Germline assignment: CDR1 MNHEY and CDR2 SVGEGT. The CDR3 contains 13 residues. CDR3 in amino acids: CASSYPGGKGYTF. CDR3 nucleotides: TGTGCCAGCAGTTACCCCGGAGGAAAAGGCTACACCTTC.

CDR3 DNA sequence: TGTGCCAGCAGCACACAGGGGTTGACTGAAGCTTTCTTT. This sequence encodes CASSTQGLTEAFF. The chain couples TRBV7-2 to TRBJ1-1, with 7 bases identical to TRBD1. Germline V lookup: CDR1 SGHTA, CDR2 FQGNSA. The CDR3 has 13 residues. The ends lost 5 bases at V and 5 bases at J; junction bases unmatched: 5. The full variable domain, in which reference TRBV7-2 and TRBJ1-1 provide the parts outside the CDR3, is GAGVSQSPSNKVTEKGKDVELRCDPISGHTALYWYRQSLGQGLEFLIYFQGNSAPDKSGLPSDRFSAERTGGSVSTLTIQRTQQEDSAVYLCASSTQGLTEAFFGQGTRLTVV.

This chain links TRBV2 with TRBJ2-7; D is possibly TRBD1 (6 bases). The CDR3 extends over 14 amino acids. Germline V gives CDR1 SNHLY, CDR2 FYNNEI. Trimming left V 5 bases short and J 1 base short, with 12 bases between. The CDR3 DNA sequence: TGTGCCAGCAGTTATGACAGGAGGTCCTACGAGCAGTACTTC. Amino acid sequence: CASSYDRRSYEQYF.

The chain couples TRBV28 to TRBJ1-1; 7 nucleotides line up with TRBD1. CDR1 and CDR2 from the germline V gene are MDHEN and SYDVKM. This CDR3 spans 15 amino acids. J was trimmed by 4 bases and V by 2 bases; bases with no gene match: 7. For the CDR3, the DNA is TGTGCCAGCAGTTTAAGTAACAGGGGCATCACTGAAGCTTTCTTT. Translation gives CASSLSNRGITEAFF.

J is TRBJ2-3 and V is TRBV19, with D possibly being TRBD1 (6 bases). CDR3 length: 14 amino acids. CDR1 LNHDA and CDR2 SQIVND come from the germline V gene (reference sequence). V was cut by 5 bases and J by 4 bases, with 13 bases left in between. Written as DNA, the CDR3 is TGTGCCAGTAGTGTCACACAGGGCGCAGATACGCAGTATTTT. Encoded protein: CASSVTQGADTQYF.

The rearrangement links TRBV7-9 to TRBJ2-7; no clear D. Germline V gene data show CDR1 as SEHNR and CDR2 as FQNEAQ (reference sequence). Trimming pared 4 bases from V and 0 bases from J, leaving 16 bases between. This CDR3 is 16 amino acids long. The DNA for the CDR3 is TGTGCCAGCAGCTCTAAAAGCTCCGTCAACTCCTACGAGCAGTACTTC. It is translated as CASSSKSSVNSYEQYF. The whole variable domain, remainder taken from reference TRBV7-9 and TRBJ2-7, is DTGVSQNPRHKITKRGQNVTFRCDPISEHNRLYWYRQTLGQGPEFLTYFQNEAQLEKSRLLSDRFSAERPKGSFSTLEIQRTEQGDSAMYLCASSSKSSVNSYEQYFGPGTRLTVT.

The chain carries TRBV7-2 and TRBJ1-2; the match to TRBD1 covers 7 bases. This CDR3 is built from 16 residues. V dropped 3 bases and J dropped 4; count of bases not matched to a gene: 11. Germline CDR1 and CDR2: SGHTA and FQGNSA. The CDR3 loop is CASSFSPTGPPYGYTF. DNA for the CDR3: TGTGCCAGCAGCTTTTCCCCGACAGGGCCCCCCTATGGCTACACCTTC.

The chain links TRBV6-5 to TRBJ2-3, with D possibly TRBD1 on 6 matching bases. The germline V gene encodes CDR1 MNHEY and CDR2 SVGAGI. V lost 6 bases and J lost 1, with 14 bases in between. The CDR3 covers 15 residues. Here the CDR3 DNA reads TGTGCCAGCAGCGAGTCGTGGGGGCGCACAGATACGCAGTATTTT. It is translated as CASSESWGRTDTQYF.

The chain links TRBV24-1 to TRBJ2-1; 8 nucleotides match TRBD1. The trim removed 7 bases at V and 8 bases at J, leaving 12 bases unmatched. Germline assignment: CDR1 KGHDR and CDR2 SFDVKD. The CDR3 contains 15 residues. Written as DNA, the CDR3 is TGTGCCACCAGCGCACCCGGACAGGGCAGGGATGAGCAGTTCTTC. It yields the protein CATSAPGQGRDEQFF.

The chain links TRBV5-1 to TRBJ1-3; D gene uncertain. CDR1 is SGHRS and CDR2 is YFSETQ in the germline V gene. CDR3 length: 13 amino acids. V was pared by 4 bases and J by 0 bases, with 5 bases between. CDR3 residues: CASSALSGNTIYF. The DNA for the CDR3 is TGCGCCAGCAGCGCACTCTCTGGAAACACCATATATTTT.

The chain combines TRBV12-3 or TRBV12-4 with TRBJ1-1, with 7 bases that match TRBD1. This CDR3 has 12 amino acids. Trimming removed 6 bases from V and 8 bases from J; junction bases left unmatched: 6. The CDR3 sequence is CASRERQGEAFF. DNA for the CDR3: TGTGCCAGCAGGGAGAGACAGGGAGAAGCTTTCTTT.

The V gene is TRBV6-2 or TRBV6-3, the J gene TRBJ1-5; TRBD1 matches 7 bases. Per germline, CDR1 MNHEY and CDR2 SVGEGT. Trimming took 7 bases from V and 2 from J; bases not matched to a gene: 8. The CDR3 contains 15 residues. This chain's CDR3 is CASTPRGQGNQPQHF. The CDR3, as DNA: TGTGCCAGCACCCCCCGTGGACAGGGCAATCAGCCCCAGCATTTT.

The V gene is TRBV5-6, the J gene TRBJ1-1, with 9 bases lining up with TRBD1. Germline V gene data show CDR1 as SGHDT and CDR2 as YYEEEE. The CDR3 totals 15 residues. Trimming at V came to 5 bases and at J to 3 bases, leaving 8 bases not matched to a gene. CDR3 nucleotides: TGTGCCAGCAGGAACTGGGACAGGGTGTACACTGAAGCTTTCTTT. Translated: CASRNWDRVYTEAFF.

This clone has a handful of counts. The chain has TRBV6-6 and TRBJ2-2; 8 bases agree with TRBD2. Germline values: CDR1 MNHNY, CDR2 SVGAGI (reference sequence). The CDR3 covers 16 residues. Germline trimming cut 6 bases from V and 0 bases from J; bases unmatched to any gene: 6. CDR3 amino acids: CASRHSGGANTGELFF. CDR3 DNA sequence: TGTGCCAGCAGACACTCGGGGGGGGCGAACACCGGGGAGCTGTTTTTT.

The V call is TRBV5-4, the J call TRBJ2-7; D possibly corresponds to TRBD2 (6 bases). V was pared by 4 bases and J by 3 bases, with 17 bases between. From germline, CDR1 is SGHNT and CDR2 YYREEE (reference sequence). The CDR3 length is 15 residues. CDR3 region: CASSPSGGVNYEQYF. The CDR3 DNA reads TGTGCCAGCAGCCCCTCCGGCGGGGTTAACTACGAGCAGTACTTC.

This clone was seen a single time. The chain recombines TRBV24-1 with TRBJ1-2, with a possible D match to TRBD1 (5 bases). The CDR3 is 15 residues long. Trimming pared 4 bases from V and 3 bases from J, leaving 14 bases between. Looked up from germline, CDR1 is KGHDR and CDR2 is SFDVKD. The CDR3 DNA reads as TGTGCCACCAGTGACTCTAACGGACACCACTATGGCTACACCTTC. Translated: CATSDSNGHHYGYTF.

The chain employs TRBV5-1 and TRBJ1-1; D might be TRBD1 (5 bases). Trimming removed 0 bases from V and 0 bases from J, with 6 bases in between. Looked up from germline, CDR1 is SGHRS and CDR2 is YFSETQ. The CDR3 totals 14 residues. The CDR3 loop reads CASSLEGLNTEAFF. The CDR3 nucleotides are TGCGCCAGCAGCTTGGAGGGGCTGAACACTGAAGCTTTCTTT.